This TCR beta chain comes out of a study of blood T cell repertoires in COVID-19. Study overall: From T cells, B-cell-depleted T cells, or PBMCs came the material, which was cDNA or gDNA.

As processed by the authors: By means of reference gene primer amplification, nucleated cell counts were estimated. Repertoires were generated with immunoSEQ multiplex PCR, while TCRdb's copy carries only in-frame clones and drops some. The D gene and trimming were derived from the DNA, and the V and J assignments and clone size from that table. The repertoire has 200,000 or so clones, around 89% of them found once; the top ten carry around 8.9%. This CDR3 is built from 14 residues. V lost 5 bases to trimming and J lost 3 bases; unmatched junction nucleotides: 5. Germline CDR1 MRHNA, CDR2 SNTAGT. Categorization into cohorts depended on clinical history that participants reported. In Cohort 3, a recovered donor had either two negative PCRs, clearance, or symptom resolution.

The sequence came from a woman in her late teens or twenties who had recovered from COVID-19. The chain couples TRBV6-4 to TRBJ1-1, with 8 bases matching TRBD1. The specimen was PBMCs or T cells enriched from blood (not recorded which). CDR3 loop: CASSRTGYDTEAFF. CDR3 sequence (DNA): TGTGCCAGCAGTCGGACAGGGTATGACACTGAAGCTTTCTTT.